Shown below are 30 T cell receptor beta chains from a single sample sequenced in a study of T cells in localized non-small cell lung cancer. Sequenced by immunoSEQ multiplex PCR; TCRdb stores in-frame clones only, minus some. The data contain about 52,000 clones, just over 85% of them singletons. The starting material was peripheral blood, obtained before any cancer treatment. These receptors were obtained from a male donor at least 60 years old with stage III squamous cell lung carcinoma.

This clone appeared a single time. Other DNA sequences from this sample encode an identical CDR3 as well. The J gene is TRBJ1-1, the V gene TRBV5-1; 7 nucleotides line up with TRBD1. Germline loops: CDR1 SGHRS, CDR2 YFSETQ. The CDR3 runs to 14 residues. J gave up 2 bases and V 5 bases, and 6 bases lay outside the gene matches. Here the CDR3 reads CASRYGTDNTEAFF. The DNA of the CDR3 is TGCGCCAGCAGGTACGGGACAGATAACACTGAAGCTTTCTTT.

The genes are TRBV5-1 and TRBJ2-3; the match to TRBD1 covers 8 bases. In germline, CDR1 is SGHRS, CDR2 YFSETQ. This CDR3 is built from 18 residues. The ends lost 4 bases at V and 1 base at J; junction bases unmatched: 14. CDR3 coding DNA: TGCGCCAGCAGCCCGAACCTGTTTGGACAGGGCGGCACAGATACGCAGTATTTT. It codes for CASSPNLFGQGGTDTQYF. The full variable domain, with the rest looked up from reference TRBV5-1 and TRBJ2-3, is KAGVTQTPRYLIKTRGQQVTLSCSPISGHRSVSWYQQTPGQGLQFLFEYFSETQRNKGNFPGRFSGRQFSNSRSEMNVSTLELGDSALYLCASSPNLFGQGGTDTQYFGPGTRLTVL.

The rearrangement joins TRBV18 to TRBJ2-7, with TRBD1 identical over 8 bases. Germline V gene sequence: CDR1 KGHSH, CDR2 LQKENI. The length of the CDR3 is 13 residues. Losses at the gene ends were 5 bases for V and 4 bases for J; bases not matched to a gene: 4. The CDR3, as DNA: TGTGCCAGCTCAGGTGGACAGGGATACGAGCAGTACTTC. It translates to CASSGGQGYEQYF.

V and J are TRBV19 and TRBJ2-5; 9 bases line up with TRBD1. Germline lookup yields CDR1 LNHDA and CDR2 SQIVND (reference sequence). The CDR3 spans 16 residues. Trimming cost V 1 base and J 3 bases; bases outside gene matches: 6. CDR3 in amino acids: CASSIGGQGRKETQYF. The CDR3 DNA reads as TGTGCCAGTAGTATAGGAGGACAGGGGAGGAAAGAGACCCAGTACTTC. Together with reference TRBV19 and TRBJ2-5, the CDR3 gives the full variable domain: DGGITQSPKYLFRKEGQNVTLSCEQNLNHDAMYWYRQDPGQGLRLIYYSQIVNDFQKGDIAEGYSVSREKKESFPLTVTSAQKNPTAFYLCASSIGGQGRKETQYFGPGTRLLVL.

The chain uses TRBV27 and TRBJ2-3, with 8 bases fitting TRBD2. The ends lost 1 base at V and 4 bases at J; junction bases unmatched: 1. CDR1 and CDR2 from the germline V gene are MNHEY and SMNVEV (reference sequence). The CDR3 is 14 amino acids. DNA of the CDR3: TGTGCCAGCAGTTTATGGACTAGCTCAGATACGCAGTATTTT. Its protein is CASSLWTSSDTQYF.

The rearrangement joins TRBV5-1 to TRBJ1-2; D remains unclear. The V gene lost 0 bases and the J gene lost 2 bases, with 14 bases spanning the gap. The CDR3 length is 16 residues. Germline assignment: CDR1 SGHRS and CDR2 YFSETQ. CDR3 nucleotide sequence: TGCGCCAGCAGCTTGGCGGGAGGTACCGGAAACTATGGCTACACCTTC. This encodes CASSLAGGTGNYGYTF.

This rearrangement joins TRBV7-3 to TRBJ2-1, with 14 bases that match TRBD2. There are 16 residues in the CDR3. Germline loops: CDR1 SGHTA, CDR2 FQGTGA. V lost 5 bases and J lost 9; bases outside the gene matches: 9. The CDR3 DNA follows: TGTGCCAGCAGCATGGGACTAGCGGGAGATTTAGCTGAGCAGTTCTTC. Protein product: CASSMGLAGDLAEQFF.

This clone was seen only once. V is TRBV7-2 and J is TRBJ1-6; the match to TRBD1 covers 8 bases. The CDR3 spans 15 residues. CDR1 is SGHTA, CDR2 FQGNSA, per germline. V lost 5 bases and J lost 8; bases outside the gene matches: 8. CDR3 bases: TGTGCCAGCAGCCTATCAGGGGGCGGACATTCACCCCTCCACTTT. As protein: CASSLSGGGHSPLHF.

The chain links TRBV7-9 to TRBJ2-5, with 7 bases lining up with TRBD2. Trimming at V came to 5 bases and at J to 2 bases, leaving 2 bases not matched to a gene. The germline V gene has CDR1 SEHNR and CDR2 FQNEAQ (reference sequence). This CDR3 is 13 amino acids long. CDR3 sequence reads: CASSPREQETQYF. For the CDR3, the DNA is TGTGCCAGCAGCCCGCGGGAGCAAGAGACCCAGTACTTC.

The rearrangement uses TRBV5-1 and TRBJ2-1; 10 positions agree with TRBD1. Looked up from germline, CDR1 is SGHRS and CDR2 is YFSETQ. Germline trimming cut 4 bases from V and 2 bases from J; bases unmatched to any gene: 6. CDR3 length: 16 amino acids. CDR3 region: CASSGGGTGAYNEQFF. CDR3 nucleotides: TGCGCCAGCAGCGGGGGAGGGACAGGGGCCTACAATGAGCAGTTCTTC.

The CDR3 DNA sequence: TGTGCCAGCAGCTTAGGGACTGAGCAGTTCTTC. Translation: CASSLGTEQFF. The V gene is TRBV11-2, the J gene TRBJ2-1; D gene unclear. This CDR3 spans 11 amino acids. V dropped 1 base and J dropped 9 bases, with 4 bases sitting between them. Germline V CDR1 and CDR2: SGHAT, FQNNGV.

A single count supports this clone. The chain has TRBV7-9 and TRBJ2-1; 7 bases line up with TRBD2. J was trimmed by 7 bases and V by 5 bases; bases with no gene match: 17. From germline, CDR1 is SEHNR and CDR2 FQNEAQ (reference sequence). The CDR3 length is 17 residues. CDR3 coding DNA: TGTGCCAGCAGCCGGTTAAGCGGGATTAAATTAGTAAATGAGCAGTTCTTC. It is translated as CASSRLSGIKLVNEQFF. Together with reference TRBV7-9 and TRBJ2-1, the CDR3 gives the full variable domain: DTGVSQNPRHKITKRGQNVTFRCDPISEHNRLYWYRQTLGQGPEFLTYFQNEAQLEKSRLLSDRFSAERPKGSFSTLEIQRTEQGDSAMYLCASSRLSGIKLVNEQFFGPGTRLTVL.

The chain uses TRBV5-1 and TRBJ1-3; TRBD1 matches 7 bases. Trimming removed 4 bases from V and 4 bases from J; junction bases left unmatched: 5. The CDR3 loop spans 14 amino acids. CDR1 is SGHRS and CDR2 is YFSETQ in the germline V gene. The CDR3 bases are TGCGCCAGCAGCATGACAGGGATCGGAAACACCATATATTTT. Translated: CASSMTGIGNTIYF.

The genes are TRBV19 and TRBJ1-5; D remains ambiguous. V lost 4 bases and J lost 6, with 13 bases in between. CDR1 is LNHDA and CDR2 is SQIVND in the germline V gene (reference sequence). The CDR3 loop spans 14 amino acids. CDR3 nucleotides: TGTGCCAGTAGTACCCGACCGTACACTCAGCCCCAGCATTTT. The encoded protein is CASSTRPYTQPQHF.

The chain carries TRBV4-1 and TRBJ1-4; D not certain. V lost 2 bases and J lost 3, with 7 bases in between. This CDR3 spans 14 amino acids. From germline, CDR1 is MGHRA and CDR2 YSYEKL. The CDR3 protein is CASSQRGANEKLFF. DNA for the CDR3: TGCGCCAGCAGCCAACGAGGAGCTAATGAAAAACTGTTTTTT.

This clone was counted once. The V gene is TRBV5-4, the J gene TRBJ2-2; tentatively, D is TRBD1 or TRBD2 (5 bases each). The CDR3 length is 17 residues. Trimming removed 0 bases at V and 6 bases at J, with 18 bases between. Looked up from germline, CDR1 is SGHNT and CDR2 is YYREEE (reference sequence). This CDR3 is CASSLVGAGLMSGELFF. The CDR3 DNA is TGTGCCAGCAGCTTGGTCGGGGCAGGGCTGATGTCCGGGGAGCTGTTTTTT.

This clone appeared a single time. V and J are TRBV7-8 and TRBJ2-5; D is uncertain. The CDR3 has 13 amino acids. V was clipped by 5 bases and J by 2 bases, with 9 bases between them. In germline, CDR1 is SGHVS, CDR2 FQNEAQ. The CDR3 nucleotides read TGTGCCAGCAGCAAGGCACTTCAAGAGACCCAGTACTTC. Translated: CASSKALQETQYF.

J is TRBJ1-3 and V is TRBV7-3, with D unclear. CDR3 length: 14 amino acids. Germline CDR1 SGHTA, CDR2 FQGTGA. V lost 4 bases to trimming and J lost 0 bases, with 7 bases between them. CDR3 in amino acids: CASSSSASGNTIYF. CDR3 sequence (DNA): TGTGCCAGCAGCTCCTCAGCCTCTGGAAACACCATATATTTT.

The rearrangement uses TRBV7-2 and TRBJ2-7; D is unclear. CDR3 length equals 15 residues. Trimming left V 5 bases short and J 5 bases short, with 19 bases between. Germline values: CDR1 SGHTA, CDR2 FQGNSA. The CDR3: CASSQAQELIHEQYF. The CDR3, as DNA: TGTGCCAGCAGCCAAGCTCAGGAGTTAATCCACGAGCAGTACTTC.

J is TRBJ2-7 and V is TRBV5-1, with a tentative D call TRBD2 (7 bases). Germline V gives CDR1 SGHRS, CDR2 YFSETQ. The CDR3 totals 16 residues. V lost 4 bases and J 4 bases, leaving 21 bases between the germline ends. The CDR3 loop reads CASSLTPGAGGYEQYF. In nucleotides, the CDR3 is TGCGCCAGCAGCCTCACCCCGGGGGCCGGGGGGTACGAGCAGTACTTC.

The sample holds a few counts of this clone. This sequence joins TRBV5-4 and TRBJ1-6, with D possibly being TRBD1 (6 bases). V shed 4 bases and J shed 3 bases, with 11 bases lying between them. Germline values: CDR1 SGHNT, CDR2 YYREEE (reference sequence). The CDR3 runs to 15 residues. The CDR3 nucleotides read TGTGCCAGCAGCCCCCCAGGGGACTATAATTCACCCCTCCACTTT. This translates into CASSPPGDYNSPLHF.

The chain recombines TRBV28 with TRBJ2-5; maybe TRBD2 (6 bases). The length of the CDR3 is 12 residues. The ends were cut back, 4 bases at V and 7 bases at J, with 10 bases in the middle. CDR1 MDHEN and CDR2 SYDVKM come from the germline V gene. CDR3 sequence (DNA): TGTGCCAGCAGTTATCTCGGGGGGACCCAGTACTTC. Amino acid sequence: CASSYLGGTQYF.

The chain is built from TRBV7-2 and TRBJ1-1; perhaps TRBD1 as D (5 bases). CDR1 is SGHTA and CDR2 is FQGNSA in the germline V gene. The CDR3 is 14 residues long. V lost 1 base and J lost 4, with 10 bases in between. The CDR3 sequence: CASSLGGMSTEAFF. CDR3 bases: TGTGCCAGCAGCTTAGGGGGGATGAGCACTGAAGCTTTCTTT.

V gene TRBV5-8 combines with J gene TRBJ2-7, with 9 bases fitting TRBD1. The V and J ends lost 2 bases and 7 bases, in that order; junction bases with no gene match: 4. The germline CDR1 and CDR2 sequences are SGHTS and YDEGEE. This CDR3 has 13 amino acids. The CDR3 loop reads CASSFNRGQEQYF. The CDR3 DNA sequence: TGTGCCAGCAGCTTCAACAGGGGGCAGGAGCAGTACTTC.

The rearrangement joins TRBV29-1 to TRBJ2-2; D not resolved. The CDR3 spans 15 residues. V shed 5 bases and J shed 1 base, with 14 bases lying between them. Germline assignment: CDR1 SQVTM and CDR2 ANQGSEA. The DNA of the CDR3 is TGCAGCGTTACCAAAGCCATCTTGAACACCGGGGAGCTGTTTTTT. Translated: CSVTKAILNTGELFF.

The CDR3 sequence is CASSTGDNQPQHF. In DNA form, the CDR3 reads TGTGCCAGCAGTACAGGGGACAATCAGCCCCAGCATTTT. This chain connects TRBV27 to TRBJ1-5; 7 nucleotides align to TRBD1. The CDR3 runs to 13 residues. V trimming: 5 bases; J trimming: 3 bases; junction bases outside the gene matches: 1. The germline CDR1 and CDR2 sequences are MNHEY and SMNVEV (reference sequence).

Details on this clone: Mismatch with germline at one junction end may stem from a read error. In DNA, the CDR3 is TGTGCCAGCAGCCCAGGGGACGGATACTTAGAGATCCAGTACTTC. It specifies CASSPGDGYLEIQYF. The chain employs TRBV9 and TRBJ2-5; D perhaps matches TRBD1 (6 bases). CDR3 length: 15 amino acids. Germline V gene sequence: CDR1 SGDLS, CDR2 YYNGEE.

The chain has TRBV6-6 and TRBJ2-7, with TRBD2 matching over 7 bases. Germline CDR1 MNHNY, CDR2 SVGAGI (reference sequence). Trimming cost V 0 bases and J 6 bases; bases outside gene matches: 5. CDR3 length: 14 residues. The CDR3 DNA follows: TGTGCCAGCAGTTACTCTAGCGGGTCTACCGAGCAGTACTTC. Amino acid sequence: CASSYSSGSTEQYF.

This chain uses TRBV28 with TRBJ2-1; maybe TRBD1 (5 bases). The CDR3 length is 14 residues. Trimming removed 3 bases from V and 7 bases from J, with 13 bases in between. Germline assignment: CDR1 MDHEN and CDR2 SYDVKM. The CDR3 bases are TGTGCCAGCAGTTTGAGCAGGGTAATGAATGAGCAGTTCTTC. Translating gives CASSLSRVMNEQFF.

CDR3 nucleotides: TGTGCCAGCAGTGAAAGGGGACAGGGCCTCAACGAGCAGTACTTC. This sequence encodes CASSERGQGLNEQYF. The V and J genes are TRBV2 and TRBJ2-7, with 9 bases fitting TRBD1. There are 15 residues in the CDR3. Trimming removed 2 bases from V and 5 bases from J; junction bases left unmatched: 7. Germline assignment: CDR1 SNHLY and CDR2 FYNNEI.